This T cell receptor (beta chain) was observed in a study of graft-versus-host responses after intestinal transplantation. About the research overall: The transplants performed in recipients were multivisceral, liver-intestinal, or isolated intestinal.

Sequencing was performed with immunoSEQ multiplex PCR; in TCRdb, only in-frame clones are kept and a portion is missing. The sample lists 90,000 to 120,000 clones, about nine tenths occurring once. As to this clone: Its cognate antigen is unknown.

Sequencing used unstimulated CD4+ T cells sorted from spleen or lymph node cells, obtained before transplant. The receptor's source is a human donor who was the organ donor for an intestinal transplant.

The CDR3: CASSARGWTGHEQYF. As DNA, the CDR3 is TGTGCCAGCAGCGCCCGGGGGTGGACAGGCCACGAGCAGTACTTC. The chain recombines TRBV9 with TRBJ2-7; D perhaps matches TRBD1 (7 bases). Trimming removed 3 bases at V and 5 bases at J, with 18 bases between. The length of the CDR3 is 15 residues. Germline V CDR1 and CDR2: SGDLS, YYNGEE.